Shown below are 26 T cell receptor beta chains from a single sample sequenced in a study of T-cell reconstitution after alpha-beta-depleted transplantation in children. Library preparation (for TCRbeta) was performed with unique molecular identifiers. TCRdb reanalysed the PCR reads using MiXCR and keeps one entry per CDR3 protein. The table records 60,000 to 85,000 distinct CDR3 sequences, 15% to 20% of them present only once. Sequencing used PBMCs, mostly from graft donor cells, obtained 360 days after TCRalphabeta/CD19-depleted stem cell transplant. The origin of the receptors is a male patient aged 2 to 9 who had a stem cell transplant for acute lymphoblastic leukemia, so the T cells may come from the graft donor.

Here the CDR3 DNA reads TGTGCCAGCAGTGCGGGGGAGGGCTCCTACAATGAGCAGTTCTTC. This encodes CASSAGEGSYNEQFF. The chain joins TRBV6-1 to TRBJ2-1; 7 bases are a match to TRBD2. The CDR3 spans 15 residues. The V gene's germline CDR1 is MNHNS and CDR2 SASEGT. V lost 4 bases and J lost 0; bases outside the gene matches: 3.

This clonotype was counted a single time. The chain is built from TRBV10-3 and TRBJ2-1; 15 bases map to TRBD2. Trimming cost V 3 bases and J 5 bases; bases outside gene matches: 11. The germline CDR1 and CDR2 sequences are ENHRY and SYGVKD. This CDR3 has 19 amino acids. CDR3: CAISERTSGRASQDNEQFF. The CDR3 coding sequence is TGTGCCATCAGTGAAAGGACTAGCGGGAGGGCCTCACAGGACAATGAGCAGTTCTTC.

This clonotype was seen many times. V usage is TRBV12-3 or TRBV12-4 and J usage is TRBJ2-7, with D possibly TRBD1 on 6 matching bases. This CDR3 comprises 15 residues. V lost 5 bases and J lost 1, with 15 bases in between. This CDR3 reads CASSPLRGGSYEQYF. The CDR3 DNA follows: TGTGCCAGCAGTCCCCTCAGGGGCGGGTCCTACGAGCAGTACTTC.

This clonotype came up many times. The rearrangement uses TRBV2 and TRBJ2-3, with D unclear. Trimming pared 2 bases from V and 0 bases from J, leaving 6 bases between. Germline lookup yields CDR1 SNHLY and CDR2 FYNNEI. The CDR3 sequence is 14 residues long. The DNA of the CDR3 is TGTGCCAGCAGTGAATTGGTGAGCACAGATACGCAGTATTTT. Protein product: CASSELVSTDTQYF.

J is TRBJ2-3 and V is TRBV9; no reliable D call. The CDR3 consists of 13 residues. V shed 0 bases and J shed 1 base, with 3 bases lying between them. Germline V CDR1 and CDR2: SGDLS, YYNGEE. The CDR3 protein is CASSVGGTDTQYF. DNA of the CDR3: TGTGCCAGCAGCGTAGGGGGCACAGATACGCAGTATTTT. Full variable domain (missing parts from reference TRBV9 and TRBJ2-3): DSGVTQTPKHLITATGQRVTLRCSPRSGDLSVYWYQQSLDQGLQFLIQYYNGEERAKGNILERFSAQQFPDLHSELNLSSLELGDSALYFCASSVGGTDTQYFGPGTRLTVL.

The chain couples TRBV3-1 to TRBJ2-4, with a weak D call TRBD1 (6 bases). With 0 bases removed from V and 4 bases from J, the gap between germline ends came to 16 bases. This CDR3 is built from 17 residues. Germline V lookup: CDR1 LGHDT, CDR2 YNNKEL (reference sequence). CDR3 residues: CASSQERAQGTKNIQYF. CDR3 DNA: TGTGCCAGCAGCCAAGAAAGGGCGCAGGGGACGAAAAACATTCAGTACTTC.

There are a few counts of this clonotype. This chain links TRBV11-3 with TRBJ2-1, with 11 bases identical to TRBD2. V lost 5 bases to trimming and J lost 4 bases; unmatched junction nucleotides: 4. The CDR3 loop spans 15 amino acids. From germline, CDR1 is SGHNT and CDR2 YENEEA. The CDR3 nucleotides are TGTGCCAGCAGCGTAGCGGGAGGGCCTTACAATGAGCAGTTCTTC. Translation: CASSVAGGPYNEQFF.

The chain links TRBV4-1 to TRBJ2-1; 9 bases align to TRBD1. The CDR3 has 16 residues. V was pared by 2 bases and J by 4 bases, with 6 bases of the junction left unmatched. Germline V gives CDR1 MGHRA, CDR2 YSYEKL. The CDR3 is CASSQTGTGIYNEQFF. In DNA, the CDR3 is TGCGCCAGCAGCCAAACCGGGACAGGGATTTACAATGAGCAGTTCTTC.

In this sample, this clonotype turned up a few times. The chain is built from TRBV7-9 and TRBJ2-2; D is ambiguous. V was clipped by 4 bases and J by 4 bases, with 7 bases between them. The germline gives CDR1 SEHNR, CDR2 FQNEAQ (reference sequence). There are 13 residues in the CDR3. The CDR3 protein is CASSSTFTGELFF. Written as DNA, the CDR3 is TGTGCCAGCAGCTCGACTTTCACCGGGGAGCTGTTTTTT.

The chain recombines TRBV19 with TRBJ2-2; the D is unclear. The CDR3 loop spans 14 amino acids. Germline CDR1 and CDR2: LNHDA and SQIVND (reference sequence). Trimming shortened V by 3 bases and J by 4 bases, and 9 bases separated the two germline ends. The DNA of the CDR3 is TGTGCCAGTAGTATTTGGGCGAGCACCGGGGAGCTGTTTTTT. Its protein product is CASSIWASTGELFF.

This clonotype appeared a few times. V gene TRBV5-1 combines with J gene TRBJ2-5; D perhaps matches TRBD1 (5 bases). The ends were cut back, 0 bases at V and 1 base at J, with 7 bases in the middle. CDR1 SGHRS and CDR2 YFSETQ come from the germline V gene. This CDR3 region has 14 residues. The CDR3 here is CASSLGQSQETQYF. The CDR3 coding sequence is TGCGCCAGCAGCTTGGGACAGAGCCAAGAGACCCAGTACTTC.

This clonotype was counted between two and nine times. The J gene is TRBJ2-7, the V gene TRBV9, with 9 bases identical to TRBD2. J gave up 0 bases and V 0 bases, and 4 bases lay outside the gene matches. CDR3 size: 16 residues. The germline CDR1 and CDR2 sequences are SGDLS and YYNGEE. The CDR3 sequence is CASSVDGAGGSYEQYF. The DNA for the CDR3 is TGTGCCAGCAGCGTAGATGGAGCGGGGGGCTCCTACGAGCAGTACTTC.

This rearrangement joins TRBV5-1 to TRBJ2-4; TRBD1 agrees at 8 bases. The V gene's germline CDR1 is SGHRS and CDR2 YFSETQ. The CDR3 is 14 amino acids. With V trimmed by 4 bases and J by 6 bases, 6 bases remained unmatched. In DNA form, the CDR3 reads TGCGCCAGCAGCCCAGGGGGCAGGGGAAACATTCAGTACTTC. It codes for CASSPGGRGNIQYF.

The chain has TRBV7-2 and TRBJ2-1, with no clear D. Germline loops: CDR1 SGHTA, CDR2 FQGNSA. This CDR3 is 13 amino acids long. Trimming removed 5 bases at V and 5 bases at J, with 10 bases between. CDR3 nucleotides: TGTGCCAGCAGCGGCTGGAATGACAATGAGCAGTTCTTC. Translated: CASSGWNDNEQFF. Using reference TRBV7-2 and TRBJ2-1 for the parts outside the CDR3, the full variable domain is GAGVSQSPSNKVTEKGKDVELRCDPISGHTALYWYRQSLGQGLEFLIYFQGNSAPDKSGLPSDRFSAERTGGSVSTLTIQRTQQEDSAVYLCASSGWNDNEQFFGPGTRLTVL.

This clonotype was observed at least ten times. V is TRBV2 and J is TRBJ1-1; 11 nucleotides align to TRBD1. The CDR3 loop spans 12 amino acids. V was pared by 6 bases and J by 9 bases, with 3 bases of the junction left unmatched. Germline values: CDR1 SNHLY, CDR2 FYNNEI. CDR3 region: CASREDRGQAFF. The CDR3 DNA sequence: TGTGCCAGCAGGGAGGACAGGGGGCAAGCTTTCTTT.

The sample holds a few counts of this clonotype. The chain uses TRBV9 and TRBJ1-1; D is uncertain. This CDR3 has 13 residues. CDR1 and CDR2 (germline): SGDLS, YYNGEE. V lost 0 bases and J lost 3, with 6 bases in between. CDR3 protein: CASSVEIYTEAFF. The DNA of the CDR3 is TGTGCCAGCAGCGTAGAGATTTACACTGAAGCTTTCTTT.

The DNA for the CDR3 is TGTGCCAGCAGCCAGACTAGCGGGAGGCGGGAGACCCAGTACTTC. It codes for CASSQTSGRRETQYF. This sequence joins TRBV7-9 and TRBJ2-5, with TRBD2 matching over 13 bases. After removal of 5 bases from V and 5 bases from J, the junction contained 5 bases not matched to a gene. Germline V CDR1 and CDR2: SEHNR, FQNEAQ (reference sequence). The CDR3 spans 15 residues.

This clonotype was picked up a small number of times. The V and J genes are TRBV5-6 and TRBJ2-1, with a tentative D call TRBD1 (6 bases). Germline values: CDR1 SGHDT, CDR2 YYEEEE. The V end lost 0 bases, the J end lost 2 bases, and 9 bases lay between the germline ends. The CDR3 has 15 residues. This chain's CDR3 is CASSLAGVPYNEQFF. The CDR3 coding sequence is TGTGCCAGCAGCTTGGCAGGGGTTCCCTACAATGAGCAGTTCTTC. The whole variable domain, remainder taken from reference TRBV5-6 and TRBJ2-1, is DAGVTQSPTHLIKTRGQQVTLRCSPKSGHDTVSWYQQALGQGPQFIFQYYEEEERQRGNFPDRFSGHQFPNYSSELNVNALLLGDSALYLCASSLAGVPYNEQFFGPGTRLTVL.

V gene TRBV3-1 combines with J gene TRBJ2-1, with TRBD2 matching over 10 bases. Losses at the gene ends were 3 bases for V and 9 bases for J; bases not matched to a gene: 2. Germline assignment: CDR1 LGHDT and CDR2 YNNKEL (reference sequence). CDR3 length equals 13 residues. The CDR3 DNA reads as TGTGCCAGCAGCCATCTAGCGGGAGCTGAGCAGTTCTTC. It specifies CASSHLAGAEQFF.

This clonotype has only a few counts. The V call is TRBV7-9, the J call TRBJ2-1; TRBD2 matches at 8 bases. The CDR3 has 14 amino acids. Germline-derived CDR1 and CDR2 are SEHNR and FQNEAQ (reference sequence). Losses at the gene ends were 6 bases for V and 6 bases for J; bases not matched to a gene: 7. The CDR3 region has the DNA TGTGCCAGCAGTCTACCTACTAGCGGCAATGAGCAGTTCTTC. It codes for CASSLPTSGNEQFF.

The chain employs TRBV3-1 and TRBJ1-2, with D tentatively TRBD1 (5 bases). Trimming stripped 6 bases from V and 6 bases from J, with 14 bases between. This CDR3 is 13 amino acids long. Germline lookup yields CDR1 LGHDT and CDR2 YNNKEL (reference sequence). The CDR3 sequence is CASRLMQGDGYTF. Here the CDR3 DNA reads TGTGCCAGCAGACTAATGCAGGGCGATGGCTACACCTTC.

This clonotype was picked up a small number of times. The chain is built from TRBV2 and TRBJ2-1; no reliable D call. The length of the CDR3 is 13 residues. Between the trimmed V and J ends, which lost 7 bases and 3 bases, there was a span of 10 bases. Per the germline V gene, CDR1 is SNHLY and CDR2 is FYNNEI. CDR3 sequence reads: CASNLGYYNEQFF. Here the CDR3 DNA reads TGTGCCAGCAACCTAGGGTACTACAATGAGCAGTTCTTC.

This clonotype was detected a few times. This sequence joins TRBV19 and TRBJ2-4, with D possibly being TRBD2 (5 bases). CDR1 and CDR2 (germline): LNHDA, SQIVND (reference sequence). V was shortened by 0 bases and J by 9 bases, with 18 bases between the two germline ends. This CDR3 comprises 16 residues. The CDR3 DNA is TGTGCCAGTAGTATAGATCAGGTGACAAAACGGGGCATTCAGTACTTC. Protein: CASSIDQVTKRGIQYF.

In this sample, this clonotype is medium-sized. The chain recombines TRBV7-9 with TRBJ2-3, with D tentatively TRBD2 (5 bases). From germline, CDR1 is SEHNR and CDR2 FQNEAQ (reference sequence). With 5 bases removed from V and 4 bases from J, the gap between germline ends came to 13 bases. CDR3 length equals 14 residues. The DNA of the CDR3 is TGTGCCAGCAGCACCCCGATGGGAGCAGATACGCAGTATTTT. Amino acids: CASSTPMGADTQYF.

The rearrangement links TRBV12-3 or TRBV12-4 to TRBJ2-1; D may be TRBD2 (5 bases). Trimming removed 3 bases at V and 7 bases at J, with 19 bases between. The CDR3 has 16 amino acids. Here the CDR3 reads CASSFFSGNRWNEQFF. The CDR3 coding sequence is TGTGCCAGCAGTTTCTTCTCGGGAAACCGGTGGAATGAGCAGTTCTTC.

This rearrangement joins TRBV7-6 to TRBJ2-7; D is ambiguous. Germline CDR1 is SGHVS and CDR2 is FNYEAQ. The CDR3 has 14 residues. V lost 5 bases and J lost 4, with 15 bases in between. The CDR3 DNA is TGTGCCAGCAGCCCTATTGGGCTAGTTTACGAGCAGTACTTC. The encoded protein is CASSPIGLVYEQYF.